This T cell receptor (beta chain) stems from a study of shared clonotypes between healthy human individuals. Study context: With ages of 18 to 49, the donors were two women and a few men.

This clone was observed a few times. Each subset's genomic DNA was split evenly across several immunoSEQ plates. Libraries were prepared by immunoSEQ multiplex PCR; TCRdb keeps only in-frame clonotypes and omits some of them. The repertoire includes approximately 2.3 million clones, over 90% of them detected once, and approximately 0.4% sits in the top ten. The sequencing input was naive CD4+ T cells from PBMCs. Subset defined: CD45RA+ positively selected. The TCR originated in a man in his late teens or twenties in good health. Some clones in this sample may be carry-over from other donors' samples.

Written as DNA, the CDR3 is TGTGCCAGCAGCTTGTCCAGGGATCTCGCTGAAGCTTTCTTT. Encoded protein: CASSLSRDLAEAFF. The chain couples TRBV7-9 to TRBJ1-1, with a possible D match to TRBD1 (5 bases). Trimming cost V 3 bases and J 6 bases, with 14 bases left between them. Per germline, CDR1 SEHNR and CDR2 FQNEAQ (reference sequence). The CDR3 has 14 residues.